Listed below are T cell receptor beta chains from one sample, sequenced in a study of T cells after yellow fever vaccination. TCRdb called the 5' RACE reads again in MiXCR, with one record for every CDR3 protein. The sample records a few hundred thousand distinct CDR3 sequences, 6.9% being singletons. The sample was CD4+ T cells sorted from PBMCs, taken 15 days after the yellow fever booster vaccination. Receptors were obtained from a man under 40 who received the YFV17D yellow fever vaccine. CDR3s include the opening cysteine and the closing phenylalanine or tryptophan. Each record gives: V gene, J gene, D gene, clone size, CDR3 protein, CDR3 DNA. A D gene is named only where the DNA matches it firmly. Expanded clones are given a class, and other clones once, few, many or no size at all.

>TRBV7-2|TRBJ1-4|NA|few
CASSYFPGATNEKLFF
TGTGCCAGCAGCTACTTCCCGGGAGCAACTAATGAAAAACTGTTTTTT
>TRBV20-1|TRBJ2-2|TRBD2|few
CSARGTGGPSGELFF
TGCAGTGCTAGAGGCACGGGAGGGCCATCCGGGGAGCTGTTTTTT
>TRBV19|TRBJ2-7|NA|few
CASSIQLASSNEQYF
TGTGCCAGTAGTATCCAACTAGCCTCCTCCAACGAGCAGTACTTC
>TRBV20-1|TRBJ2-4|NA|many
CSAANHQTGTQYF
TGCAGTGCCGCTAACCACCAGACAGGAACACAGTACTTC
>TRBV6-2/TRBV6-3|TRBJ2-2|NA|many
CASSYPAAGIGELFF
TGTGCCAGCAGTTACCCCGCAGCGGGTATCGGGGAGCTGTTTTTT
>TRBV20-1|TRBJ2-7|TRBD1|NA
CSASPIAGQAYEQYF
TGCAGTGCTTCCCCTATTGCTGGACAGGCCTACGAGCAGTACTTC
>TRBV20-1|TRBJ2-1|NA|many
CSARDGVALYNEQFF
TGCAGTGCTAGAGATGGGGTAGCGTTGTACAATGAGCAGTTCTTC
>TRBV27|TRBJ2-1|TRBD2|many
CASNLAGSNEQFF
TGTGCCAGCAATCTAGCGGGATCCAATGAGCAGTTCTTC
>TRBV7-6|TRBJ2-1|TRBD2|many
CASLRTGTSRLNEQFF
TGTGCCAGCCTCAGAACCGGGACTAGTCGCCTCAATGAGCAGTTCTTC
>TRBV27|TRBJ2-7|TRBD2|few
CASSAGLGREGREQYF
TGTGCCAGCAGTGCCGGACTCGGGCGGGAGGGCAGGGAGCAGTACTTC
>TRBV6-2/TRBV6-3|TRBJ2-7|TRBD2|many
CASSRGLAGDNEQYF
TGTGCCAGCAGTCGTGGACTAGCGGGAGATAACGAGCAGTACTTC
>TRBV20-1|TRBJ2-5|TRBD2|few
CSARRRGWEGNTQYF
TGCAGTGCTAGACGACGAGGGTGGGAGGGCAACACCCAGTACTTC
>TRBV10-3|TRBJ2-7|NA|few
CAISGSGYEQYF
TGTGCCATCAGCGGGAGCGGGTACGAGCAGTACTTC
>TRBV2|TRBJ2-2|TRBD1|few
CASSGQGPGELFF
TGTGCCAGCAGTGGACAGGGCCCCGGGGAGCTGTTTTTT
>TRBV2|TRBJ2-7|TRBD2|NA
CASSAPGLQFYEQYF
TGTGCCAGCAGTGCACCGGGACTACAGTTCTACGAGCAGTACTTC
>TRBV5-1|TRBJ2-7|NA|NA
CASSLLGGDNYEQYF
TGCGCCAGCAGCTTGCTCGGTGGGGACAACTACGAGCAGTACTTC
>TRBV6-5|TRBJ1-3|NA|few
CASTPGRISGNTIYF
TGTGCCAGCACGCCGGGACGGATCTCTGGAAACACCATATATTTT
>TRBV14|TRBJ2-1|TRBD1|many
CASSRLATGGGYNEQFF
TGTGCCAGCAGCCGTCTGGCTACAGGGGGCGGCTACAATGAGCAGTTCTTC
>TRBV4-3|TRBJ2-4|NA|NA
CASTTSGLAKNIQYF
TGCGCCAGCACCACTTCGGGGTTGGCCAAAAACATTCAGTACTTC
>TRBV5-1|TRBJ2-1|TRBD2|few
CASSLNSGGSYNEQFF
TGCGCCAGCAGCTTGAACAGCGGGGGCTCCTACAATGAGCAGTTCTTC
>TRBV7-9|TRBJ2-2|NA|few
CASSLALGGGRAGELFF
TGTGCCAGCAGCTTAGCCCTCGGGGGAGGAAGGGCCGGGGAGCTGTTTTTT
>TRBV20-1|TRBJ2-3|TRBD2|NA
CGTYFAGASDTQYF
TGCGGCACCTACTTTGCGGGAGCCTCAGATACGCAGTATTTT
>TRBV5-1|TRBJ1-2|TRBD1|few
CASSPNRGGGYTF
TGCGCCAGCAGTCCGAACAGGGGAGGCGGCTACACCTTC
>TRBV28|TRBJ2-7|TRBD2|few
CASRLAGETYEQYF
TGTGCCAGCAGATTAGCGGGAGAAACCTACGAGCAGTACTTC
>TRBV2|TRBJ2-7|NA|many
CASRLAGGEQYF
TGTGCCAGTAGACTTGCGGGTGGCGAGCAGTACTTC
>TRBV3-1|TRBJ2-3|NA|NA
CASCAQRVFGDTQYF
TGTGCCAGCTGCGCGCAGAGGGTGTTCGGAGATACGCAGTATTTT
>TRBV3-1|TRBJ2-3|NA|many
CASSHQMTGTTDTQYF
TGTGCCAGCAGCCACCAGATGACAGGTACCACAGATACGCAGTATTTT
>TRBV20-1|TRBJ2-3|TRBD1|few
CSATQPGQGRDTQYF
TGCAGTGCTACACAACCGGGACAGGGGAGGGATACGCAGTATTTT
>TRBV3-1|TRBJ1-2|NA|many
CASSQGLRYGYTF
TGTGCCAGCAGCCAAGGGTTAAGGTATGGCTACACCTTC
>TRBV7-2|TRBJ2-3|TRBD2|many
CASSPLAELADTQYF
TGTGCCAGCAGCCCACTAGCGGAGCTTGCAGATACGCAGTATTTT
>TRBV9|TRBJ2-1|NA|many
CASSVLSYNNEQFF
TGTGCCAGCAGCGTACTAAGCTACAACAATGAGCAGTTCTTC
>TRBV5-1|TRBJ2-7|TRBD1|few
CASSLAMGDRAYEQYF
TGCGCCAGCAGCTTGGCCATGGGAGACAGGGCCTACGAGCAGTACTTC
>TRBV3-1|TRBJ2-7|TRBD2|many
CASSLGGAGGPYEQYF
TGTGCCAGCAGCCTGGGTGGGGCGGGAGGCCCCTACGAGCAGTACTTC
>TRBV20-1|TRBJ2-3|NA|few
CSARVVGRRDGTQYF
TGCAGTGCTAGAGTTGTCGGGCGGCGGGACGGTACGCAGTATTTT
>TRBV20-1|TRBJ1-2|NA|few
CSARVQAGGVGYTF
TGCAGTGCTAGAGTACAGGCTGGGGGCGTCGGCTACACCTTC
>TRBV6-1|TRBJ2-4|NA|NA
CASSPGRINIQYF
TGTGCCAGCAGTCCCGGACGGATAAACATTCAGTACTTC
>TRBV3-1|TRBJ2-7|TRBD1|many
CASSRGQSSYEQYF
TGTGCCAGCAGCCGGGGACAGAGCTCCTACGAGCAGTACTTC
>TRBV15|TRBJ2-5|NA|few
CATSRTAAGWETQYF
TGTGCCACCAGCAGAACCGCAGCAGGTTGGGAGACCCAGTACTTC
>TRBV4-2|TRBJ1-1|NA|many
CASSQDNVGIGTEAFF
TGTGCCAGCAGCCAAGATAATGTCGGGATCGGCACTGAAGCTTTCTTT
>TRBV18|TRBJ2-2|NA|many
CASSPNQGTGELFF
TGTGCCAGCTCACCGAATCAGGGCACCGGGGAGCTGTTTTTT
>TRBV10-3|TRBJ2-5|NA|NA
CAISGRLGETQYF
TGTGCCATCAGCGGACGCCTCGGAGAGACCCAGTACTTC
>TRBV15|TRBJ2-1|NA|few
CATRGPGSYNEQFF
TGTGCCACCAGAGGCCCGGGATCCTACAATGAGCAGTTCTTC
>TRBV4-2|TRBJ2-1|TRBD2|many
CASSQELAGAGNEQFF
TGTGCCAGCAGCCAAGAACTAGCGGGAGCAGGTAATGAGCAGTTCTTC
>TRBV5-4|TRBJ2-5|TRBD2|few
CASSLASGMIETQYF
TGTGCCAGCAGCTTGGCTAGCGGGATGATAGAGACCCAGTACTTC
>TRBV30|TRBJ1-1|NA|NA
CAWMGRPGTEAFF
TGCGCCTGGATGGGGCGGCCTGGCACTGAAGCTTTCTTT
>TRBV5-1|TRBJ2-1|TRBD2|many
CASSLLTSGSGNEQFF
TGCGCCAGCAGCTTGTTGACTAGCGGGAGTGGTAATGAGCAGTTCTTC
>TRBV5-1|TRBJ2-7|NA|few
CASSLGGPDEQYF
TGCGCCAGCAGCTTGGGAGGGCCGGACGAGCAGTACTTC
>TRBV29-1|TRBJ2-7|NA|few
CSVEDEAKHHYEQYF
TGCAGCGTTGAAGACGAGGCTAAGCACCATTACGAGCAGTACTTC
>TRBV5-1|TRBJ2-3|NA|many
CASSQDYLTDTQYF
TGCGCCAGCAGCCAGGACTACCTCACAGATACGCAGTATTTT
>TRBV7-8|TRBJ2-7|TRBD1|NA
CASSRTGGVYEQYF
TGTGCCAGCAGCCGGACAGGGGGCGTCTACGAGCAGTACTTC
>TRBV5-4|TRBJ2-2|NA|NA
CASSLGRTNTGELFF
TGTGCCAGCAGCTTGGGCAGGACGAACACCGGGGAGCTGTTTTTT
>TRBV7-2|TRBJ2-1|NA|once
CASSPRHGYNEQFF
TGTGCCAGCAGCCCGCGACACGGCTACAATGAGCAGTTCTTC
>TRBV3-1|TRBJ2-3|TRBD2|many
CASKASGSGGTDTQYF
TGTGCCAGCAAGGCTAGCGGGAGTGGCGGCACAGATACGCAGTATTTT
>TRBV10-3|TRBJ2-7|TRBD1|NA
CAIRGTGDGEQYF
TGTGCCATCAGGGGGACAGGGGATGGGGAGCAGTACTTC
>TRBV20-1|TRBJ2-3|TRBD2|many
CSASRTSVDTQYF
TGCAGTGCTAGTAGGACTAGCGTGGATACGCAGTATTTT